This TCR beta chain was captured in a study of lymphopenia after photon versus proton radiotherapy. Study observations and caveats: Photon-treated patients lost naive T cells and TCR diversity; proton-treated stayed stable. Post-nadir diversity loss with photons came from oligoclonal expansion, particularly CD8+ Temra cells.

This CDR3 has 14 residues. V was clipped by 0 bases and J by 4 bases, with 9 bases between them. Germline V gene lookup returns CDR1 SGHRS and CDR2 YFSETQ. In regard to this clone: Antigen: not known.

Only in-frame clones appear in the TCRdb table, and some are missing; sequencing was by immunoSEQ multiplex PCR. Among some 33,000 clones, 90% were seen once, and the ten largest hold approximately 6.8%. Sequences were derived from peripheral blood, sampled from a patient treated with photon-based radiotherapy. The chain combines TRBV5-1 with TRBJ2-3, with D possibly being TRBD2 (6 bases). The source is a woman in her 50s with pancreatic cancer. The CDR3 sequence is CASSLAWGADTQYF. In nucleotides, the CDR3 is TGCGCCAGCAGCTTGGCTTGGGGGGCAGATACGCAGTATTTT.